This TCR beta chain was sequenced for a study of beta chain features in type 1 diabetes. Study-wide points: Highly expressing activated T cells could be over-counted with a cDNA template. The study found moderately but significantly shorter TCRB CDR3s in all four CD4+ subsets of Type 1 diabetes patients. Fewer junction insertions and more nucleotide deletions appeared in type 1 diabetes patients.

The sample holds many counts of this clone. Antigen specificity is unknown. V lost 3 bases to trimming and J lost 1 base; unmatched junction nucleotides: 4. CDR3 size: 15 residues. Germline values: CDR1 GTSNPN, CDR2 SVGIG (reference sequence). As every portion of the isolated RNA was reverse transcribed, the sequencing read expressed TCRB transcripts. Sequencing was performed with immunoSEQ multiplex PCR; in TCRdb, only in-frame clones are kept and a portion is missing. This sample has some 220,000 clones, with approximately 10% found just once. Source material: central memory CD4+ T cells from blood. The V gene is TRBV30, the J gene TRBJ2-3; TRBD2 matches 10 bases. The clonotype comes from a man younger than 35 in good health. CDR3 loop: CAWRGLAGGTDTQYF. CDR3 DNA: TGTGCCTGGAGGGGTCTAGCGGGGGGCACAGATACGCAGTATTTT.